This T cell receptor (beta chain) was retrieved from a study of blood T cell repertoires in COVID-19 (TCRdb year 2020). Turning to the overall study: Samples covering the acute and convalescent phases of COVID-19 were provided by collaborators in the United States, Italy and Spain. The prospective study material was composed of cDNA or gDNA derived from T cells, B-cell-depleted T cells, or PBMCs. Deeply sampled blood TCRbeta repertoires from subjects exposed to, actively infected with, or recovered from COVID-19 were included in the dataset. A freely available public database, intended as a resource for researchers studying the immune response to SARS-CoV-2, is where the repertoires were released. The samples were drawn from two sources: the first 160 participants of the ongoing ImmuneRACE study, and 1,000 to 1,500 subjects contributed by 6 global collaborators. The sample metadata nearly always contained a de-identified subject ID, COVID-19 status, age in years and sex. HLA class I and class II types, where available, came from metadata supplied by the sample provider rather than from assay-based typing.

Overall results and qualifications from the work: Clinical and demographic metadata were provided uncurated, with the amount varying by source and participant.

Participants in the prospective study were enrolled through a virtual design, were aged roughly 18 to 95 years, and lived in 20 to 30 United States geographic areas. To assign participants to cohorts, the prospective study relied on clinical history that participants themselves reported in a screening survey and a study questionnaire. In the prospective study, mobile phlebotomists collected whole blood, serum and a nasopharyngeal or oropharyngeal swab from each participant. Additional blood draws and questionnaires over an approximately two-month period could optionally be provided by prospective study participants. Prospective study blood samples were shipped either frozen or at room temperature before DNA extraction. TCRbeta CDR3 regions were amplified from genomic DNA using the immunoSEQ Assay, a bias-controlled multiplex PCR. In the paper's pipeline: Within the assay, amplification of reference gene primers was used to estimate how many nucleated cells each sample contained. Sequence reads were collapsed and filtered to measure the absolute abundance of every unique TCRbeta CDR3 rearrangement. Productive Simpson clonality was computed per sample as the square root of Simpson's diversity index over productive rearrangements. Entries here come from immuneACCESS through TCRdb and include only in-frame sequences with V and J called. Some clones fail to appear in such tables; in the studies checked, an unresolved V gene covers under half of the shortfall, and the cause of the remainder is unknown. The V and J calls and clone size come from that table; D and trimming were worked out from the DNA. The sample data list approximately 220,000 clones, and approximately 80% of these were observed just once. The ten biggest clones cover 7.4% of the sample.

In the case of this clone: Its target antigen remains unknown. Per-base qualities were not stored, and no clone one base away is much larger.

V and J lose 6 bases and 3 bases, and a span of 17 bases separates them. Inclusive of the bounding cysteine and phenylalanine, the CDR3 is 16 residues long. Only the CDR3 DNA is retained, 48 bases long and in frame from the first base. The germline V gene (reference sequence) yields LNHDA for CDR1 and SQIVND for CDR2. The material sequenced was PBMCs or T cells enriched from blood (not recorded which). This sequence was found in a woman in her thirties or forties with acute COVID-19. The chain links TRBV19 with TRBJ1-4, with TRBD1 as a weak D call on 6 bases. CDR3 reads: CASSRISRGANEKLFF. Here is the DNA: TGTGCCAGTAGCAGAATCAGCAGGGGAGCTAATGAAAAACTGTTTTTT.